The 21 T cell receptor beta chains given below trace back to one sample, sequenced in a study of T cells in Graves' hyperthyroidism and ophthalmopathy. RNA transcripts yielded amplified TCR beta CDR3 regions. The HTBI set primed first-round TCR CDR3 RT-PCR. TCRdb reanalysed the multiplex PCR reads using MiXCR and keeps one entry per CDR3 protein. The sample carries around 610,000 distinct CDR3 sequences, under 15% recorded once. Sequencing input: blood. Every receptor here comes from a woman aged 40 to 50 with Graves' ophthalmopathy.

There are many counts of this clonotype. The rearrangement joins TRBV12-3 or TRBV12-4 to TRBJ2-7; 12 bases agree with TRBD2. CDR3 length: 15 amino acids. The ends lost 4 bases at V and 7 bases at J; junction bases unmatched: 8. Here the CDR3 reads CASSYFGLAGYEQYF. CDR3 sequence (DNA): TGTGCCAGCAGTTACTTCGGACTAGCGGGGTATGAGCAGTACTTC.

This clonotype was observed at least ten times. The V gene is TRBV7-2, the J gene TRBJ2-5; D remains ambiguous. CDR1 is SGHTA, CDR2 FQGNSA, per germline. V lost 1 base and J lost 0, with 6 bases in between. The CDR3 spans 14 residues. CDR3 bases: TGTGCCAGCAGCTTAGGCTCCTACCAAGAGACCCAGTACTTC. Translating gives CASSLGSYQETQYF.

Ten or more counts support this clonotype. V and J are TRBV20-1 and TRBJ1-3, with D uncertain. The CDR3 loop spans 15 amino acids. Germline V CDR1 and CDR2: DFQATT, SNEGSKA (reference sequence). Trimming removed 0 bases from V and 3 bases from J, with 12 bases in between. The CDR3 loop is CSARDVWGDGNTIYF. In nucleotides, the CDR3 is TGCAGTGCTAGAGATGTTTGGGGAGATGGAAACACCATATATTTT.

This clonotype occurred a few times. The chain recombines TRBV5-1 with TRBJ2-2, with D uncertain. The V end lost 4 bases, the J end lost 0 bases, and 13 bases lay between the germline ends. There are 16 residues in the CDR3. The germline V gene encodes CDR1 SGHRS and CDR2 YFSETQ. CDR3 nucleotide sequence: TGCGCCAGCAGCCCTTTTAGCATAACGAACACCGGGGAGCTGTTTTTT. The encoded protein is CASSPFSITNTGELFF.

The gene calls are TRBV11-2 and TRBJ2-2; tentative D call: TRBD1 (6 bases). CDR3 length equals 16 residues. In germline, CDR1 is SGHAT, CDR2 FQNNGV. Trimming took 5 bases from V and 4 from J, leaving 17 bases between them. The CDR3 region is CASSTSKTGSTGELFF. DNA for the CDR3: TGTGCCAGCAGCACCTCTAAGACAGGATCCACCGGGGAGCTGTTTTTT.

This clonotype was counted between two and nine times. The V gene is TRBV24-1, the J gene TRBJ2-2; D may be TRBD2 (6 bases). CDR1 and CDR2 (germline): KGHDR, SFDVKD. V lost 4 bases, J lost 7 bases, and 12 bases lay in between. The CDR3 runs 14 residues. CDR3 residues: CATSEGTGSGELFF. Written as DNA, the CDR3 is TGTGCCACCAGTGAGGGGACCGGGAGCGGGGAGCTGTTTTTT.

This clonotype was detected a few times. Written as DNA, the CDR3 is TGTGCCAGCAGCTCTCGAGGGGTTCACAATCAGCCCCAGCATTTT. It encodes CASSSRGVHNQPQHF. The rearrangement joins TRBV3-1 to TRBJ1-5; possibly TRBD1 for D (5 bases). CDR1 is LGHDT and CDR2 is YNNKEL in the germline V gene (reference sequence). The V end lost 5 bases, the J end lost 3 bases, and 14 bases lay between the germline ends. CDR3 length equals 15 residues.

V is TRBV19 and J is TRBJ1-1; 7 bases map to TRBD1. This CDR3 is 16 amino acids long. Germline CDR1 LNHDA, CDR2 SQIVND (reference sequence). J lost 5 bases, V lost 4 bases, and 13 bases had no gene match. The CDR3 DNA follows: TGTGCCAGTAGTACTCTCACAGGGGTCGGGGTGACTGAAGCTTTCTTT. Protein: CASSTLTGVGVTEAFF. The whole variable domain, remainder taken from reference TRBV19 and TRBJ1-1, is DGGITQSPKYLFRKEGQNVTLSCEQNLNHDAMYWYRQDPGQGLRLIYYSQIVNDFQKGDIAEGYSVSREKKESFPLTVTSAQKNPTAFYLCASSTLTGVGVTEAFFGQGTRLTVV.

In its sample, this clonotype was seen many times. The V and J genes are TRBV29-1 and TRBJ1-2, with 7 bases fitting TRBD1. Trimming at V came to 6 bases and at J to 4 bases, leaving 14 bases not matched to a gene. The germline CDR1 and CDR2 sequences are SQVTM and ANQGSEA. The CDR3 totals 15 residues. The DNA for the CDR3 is TGCAGCGTGGGACAGTTTTTGGATGGGGGCTATGGCTACACCTTC. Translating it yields CSVGQFLDGGYGYTF. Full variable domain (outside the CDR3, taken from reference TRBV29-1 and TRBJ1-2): SAVISQKPSRDICQRGTSLTIQCQVDSQVTMMFWYRQQPGQSLTLIATANQGSEATYESGFVIDKFPISRPNLTFSTLTVSNMSPEDSSIYLCSVGQFLDGGYGYTFGSGTRLTVV.

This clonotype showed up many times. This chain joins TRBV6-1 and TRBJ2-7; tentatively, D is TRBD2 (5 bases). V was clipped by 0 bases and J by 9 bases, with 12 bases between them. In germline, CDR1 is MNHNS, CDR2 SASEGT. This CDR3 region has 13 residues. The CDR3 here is CASSEAGRAGQYF. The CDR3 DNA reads TGTGCCAGCAGTGAAGCGGGCCGTGCGGGGCAGTACTTC.

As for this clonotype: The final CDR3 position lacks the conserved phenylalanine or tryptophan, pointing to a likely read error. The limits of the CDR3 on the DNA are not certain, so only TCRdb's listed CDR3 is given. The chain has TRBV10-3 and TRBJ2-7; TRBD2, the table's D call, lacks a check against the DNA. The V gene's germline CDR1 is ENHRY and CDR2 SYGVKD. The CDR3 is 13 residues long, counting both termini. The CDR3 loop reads CAISESAAGVPTS.

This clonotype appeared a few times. CDR3 DNA: TGCAGTGCCCCGGGGAAGCCCTTATACGAGCAGTACTTC. Its translation: CSAPGKPLYEQYF. The V and J genes are TRBV20-1 and TRBJ2-7; maybe TRBD2 (5 bases). Germline CDR1 and CDR2: DFQATT and SNEGSKA (reference sequence). The CDR3 extends over 13 amino acids. V was trimmed by 6 bases and J by 4 bases, leaving 16 bases between them.

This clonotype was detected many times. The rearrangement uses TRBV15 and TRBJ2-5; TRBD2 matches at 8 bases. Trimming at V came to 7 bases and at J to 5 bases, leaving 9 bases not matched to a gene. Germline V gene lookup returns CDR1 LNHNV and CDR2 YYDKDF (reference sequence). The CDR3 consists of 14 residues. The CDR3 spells CATTRAGLVETQYF. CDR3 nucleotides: TGTGCCACCACAAGAGCGGGACTAGTTGAGACCCAGTACTTC.

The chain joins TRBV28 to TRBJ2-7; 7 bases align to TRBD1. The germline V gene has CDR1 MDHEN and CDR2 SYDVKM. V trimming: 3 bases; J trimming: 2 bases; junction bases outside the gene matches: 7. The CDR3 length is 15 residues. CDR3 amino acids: CASSFTDRETYEQYF. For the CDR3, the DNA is TGTGCCAGCAGTTTTACCGACAGGGAAACCTACGAGCAGTACTTC. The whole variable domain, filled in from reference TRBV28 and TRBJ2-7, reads DVKVTQSSRYLVKRTGEKVFLECVQDMDHENMFWYRQDPGLGLRLIYFSYDVKMKEKGDIPEGYSVSREKKERFSLILESASTNQTSMYLCASSFTDRETYEQYFGPGTRLTVT.

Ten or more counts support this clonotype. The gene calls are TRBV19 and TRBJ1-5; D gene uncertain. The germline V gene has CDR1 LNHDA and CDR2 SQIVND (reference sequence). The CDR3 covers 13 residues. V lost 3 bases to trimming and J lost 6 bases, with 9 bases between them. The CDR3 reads CASSMTRAQPQHF. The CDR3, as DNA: TGTGCCAGTAGTATGACAAGGGCTCAGCCCCAGCATTTT.

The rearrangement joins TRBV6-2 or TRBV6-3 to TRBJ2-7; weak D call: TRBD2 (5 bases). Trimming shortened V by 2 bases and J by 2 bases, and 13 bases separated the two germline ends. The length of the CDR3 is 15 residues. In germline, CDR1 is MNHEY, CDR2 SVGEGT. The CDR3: CASSYPAGNTYEQYF. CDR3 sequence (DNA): TGTGCCAGCAGTTACCCGGCGGGTAATACCTACGAGCAGTACTTC.

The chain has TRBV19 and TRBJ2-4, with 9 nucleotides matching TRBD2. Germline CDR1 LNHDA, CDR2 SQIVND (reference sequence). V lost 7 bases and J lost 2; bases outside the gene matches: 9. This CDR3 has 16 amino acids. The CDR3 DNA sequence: TGTGCCAGTAACAACCTCGGGACTAGCACCAAAAACATTCAGTACTTC. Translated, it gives CASNNLGTSTKNIQYF. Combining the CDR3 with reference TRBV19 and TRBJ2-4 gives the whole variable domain DGGITQSPKYLFRKEGQNVTLSCEQNLNHDAMYWYRQDPGQGLRLIYYSQIVNDFQKGDIAEGYSVSREKKESFPLTVTSAQKNPTAFYLCASNNLGTSTKNIQYFGAGTRLSVL.

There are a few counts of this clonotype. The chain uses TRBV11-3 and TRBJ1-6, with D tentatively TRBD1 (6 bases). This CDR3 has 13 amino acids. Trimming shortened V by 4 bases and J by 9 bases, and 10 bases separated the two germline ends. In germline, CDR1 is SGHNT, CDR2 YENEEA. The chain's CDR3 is CASSSTGVSPLHF. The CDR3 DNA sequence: TGTGCCAGCAGCTCGACAGGTGTTTCACCCCTCCACTTT.

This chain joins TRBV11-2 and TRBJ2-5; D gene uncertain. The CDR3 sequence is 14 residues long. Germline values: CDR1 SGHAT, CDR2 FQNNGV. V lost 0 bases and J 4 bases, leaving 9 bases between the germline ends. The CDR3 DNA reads TGTGCCAGCAGCTTAGATCGGCTTTCAGAGACCCAGTACTTC. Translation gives CASSLDRLSETQYF.

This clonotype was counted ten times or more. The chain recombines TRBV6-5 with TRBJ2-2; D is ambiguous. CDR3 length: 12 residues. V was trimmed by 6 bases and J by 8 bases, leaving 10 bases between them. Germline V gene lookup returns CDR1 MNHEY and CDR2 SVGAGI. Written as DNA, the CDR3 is TGTGCCAGCAGCTACCTCTCAGGGGAGCTGTTTTTT. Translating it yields CASSYLSGELFF.

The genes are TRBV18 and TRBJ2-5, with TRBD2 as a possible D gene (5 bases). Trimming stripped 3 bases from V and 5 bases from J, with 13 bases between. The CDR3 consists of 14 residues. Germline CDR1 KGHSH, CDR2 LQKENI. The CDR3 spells CASSPPSQRETQYF. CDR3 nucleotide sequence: TGTGCCAGCTCACCTCCCTCACAGCGGGAGACCCAGTACTTC.